The subject of this entry is one TCR beta chain. This clonotype was found a few times. What this receptor recognizes is not known. No much larger clone exists at a distance of one base, and base qualities are not known. The data originate from a study of post-analysis software for immune sequencing data (dated by TCRdb to about 2015). Regarding the complete study: Disease courses on record covered relapsing-remitting, secondary progressive and progressive-relapsing multiple sclerosis, though some patients had no subtype annotation. The patient repertoires were compared against roughly 12 previously published healthy control repertoires obtained from donors aged roughly 6 to 28 years. A subset of samples was prepared in parallel using single-end sample barcoding, then pooled and co-amplified after Illumina adapter ligation. General findings and caveats noted by the study authors: Direct clustering with F measure showed strong co-clustering of samples prepared in the same batch, prompting a batch-effect correction. Compared with controls, multiple sclerosis patients had significantly lower normalized Chao1 diversity, a finding suggesting substantial peripheral T-cell clonal expansion. The multiple sclerosis patient group was slightly younger than the control group. Patients showed significantly higher frequencies than controls for about five TRBV segments, among them TRBV5-6, TRBV5-1 and TRBV20-1.

The CDR3 runs 15 residues from the cysteine to the phenylalanine. The read is trimmed to its CDR3 DNA, 45 bases read in frame from base 1. Trimming removed 2 bases from V and 7 bases from J, leaving 15 bases between the germline ends. To demonstrate the VDJtools post-analysis software, TCR beta repertoires were profiled from the peripheral blood of more than ten young patients with multiple sclerosis. The patients with multiple sclerosis were children and adolescents between roughly 6 and 17 years of age. The library was made by PCR. Sequenced using an Illumina HiSeq 2500. To reduce PCR and sequencing biases, unique molecular identifiers were incorporated into the TCR beta cDNA libraries. Approximately 500,000 cDNA molecules were obtained for every 1 to 10 million input T cells, so each molecule roughly corresponded to one T cell. Patient libraries were prepared and sequenced with the same protocol used for the earlier healthy control dataset. Samples belonging to the same batch were prepared together, multiplexed and sequenced on a shared HiSeq lane. Per the source publication's procedure: MIGEC was used to process the raw barcoded reads, and molecular identifier groups with only a single read were discarded before consensus assembly and CDR3 extraction. VDJtools was used for post-analysis of the clonotype tables, with diversity normalized by down-sampling every dataset to the smallest sample size. In repertoire overlap clustering, CDR3 amino acid sequences, but not nucleotide sequences, were matched to correct batch-related cross-sample contamination. The public sequencing data were trimmed at Q25 with fastp and processed into clonotypes with MiXCR by TCRdb, which kept only in-frame beta chains. For every CDR3 protein sequence, its rows merge into one entry that carries the most common genes and DNA. The V and J calls and clone size come from TCRdb's table, not from the authors' own analysis. The sample profile shows about 540,000 distinct CDR3 sequences; roughly 34% of them were found once. The top ten clonotypes cover roughly 6% of the sample.

The origin of this receptor is a girl between 2 and 17 years old with multiple sclerosis. This receptor chain uses TRBV12-3 or TRBV12-4 and TRBJ2-1; the best D guess is TRBD2, with 6 bases matching. Source material: blood. CDR3 region: CASSLTGTSANEQFF. The sequenced DNA is TGTGCCAGCAGTTTAACCGGGACTTCAGCGAATGAGCAGTTCTTC.